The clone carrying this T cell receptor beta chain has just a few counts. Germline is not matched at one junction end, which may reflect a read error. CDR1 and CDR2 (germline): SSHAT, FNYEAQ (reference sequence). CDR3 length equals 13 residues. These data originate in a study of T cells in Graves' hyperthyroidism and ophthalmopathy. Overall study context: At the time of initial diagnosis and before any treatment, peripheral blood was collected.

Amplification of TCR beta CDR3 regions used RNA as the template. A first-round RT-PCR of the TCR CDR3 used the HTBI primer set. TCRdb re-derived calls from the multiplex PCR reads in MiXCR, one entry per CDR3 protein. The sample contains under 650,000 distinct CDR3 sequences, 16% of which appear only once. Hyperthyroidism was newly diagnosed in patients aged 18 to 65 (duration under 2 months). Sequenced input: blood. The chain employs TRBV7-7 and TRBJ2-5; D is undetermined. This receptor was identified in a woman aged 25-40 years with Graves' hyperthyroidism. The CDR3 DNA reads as TGTGCTAGCAGCCCCGCCTGGCAAGAGACCCAGTACTTC. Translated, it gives CASSPAWQETQYF.